A single sample is the source of the 7 T cell receptor beta chains below, sequenced in a study of T cell responses to AZD1222 COVID-19 vaccine. Generated by immunoSEQ multiplex PCR, the TCRdb table keeps only in-frame clones and is missing some. This table holds about 39,000 clones, roughly 88% found once. Sequenced material: peripheral blood, taken 28 days after the second dose of the MenACWY control vaccine. These receptor sequences come from an adult who received the MenACWY meningococcal vaccine as a control.

J is TRBJ1-3 and V is TRBV5-4, with TRBD1 as a possible D gene (5 bases). The CDR3 totals 15 residues. The germline V gene encodes CDR1 SGHNT and CDR2 YYREEE (reference sequence). Deletions cut 2 bases from V and 3 bases from J, with 12 bases between. CDR3: CASSLWGANGNTIYF. CDR3 DNA: TGTGCCAGCAGCTTATGGGGCGCAAATGGAAACACCATATATTTT.

J is TRBJ2-7 and V is TRBV28; D gene unclear. Between the trimmed V and J ends, which lost 4 bases and 2 bases, there was a span of 9 bases. There are 13 residues in the CDR3. Germline V lookup: CDR1 MDHEN, CDR2 SYDVKM. In nucleotides, the CDR3 is TGTGCCAGCAGTTGGAACATTCCCTACGAGCAGTACTTC. This gives the protein CASSWNIPYEQYF.

This chain connects TRBV3-1 (or the pseudogene TRBV3-2) to TRBJ2-5; D call uncertain. There are 14 residues in the CDR3. Germline V gene sequence: CDR1 LGHDT, CDR2 YNNKEL (reference sequence). Trimming cost V 2 bases and J 2 bases, with 9 bases left between them. The CDR3 nucleotides are TGTGCCAGCAGCCAAAATAGATTTCAAGAGACCCAGTACTTC. It codes for CASSQNRFQETQYF.

J is TRBJ2-1 and V is TRBV3-1 (or the pseudogene TRBV3-2); D call uncertain. Per germline, CDR1 LGHDT and CDR2 YNNKEL (reference sequence). Trimming pared 6 bases from V and 4 bases from J, leaving 4 bases between. The CDR3 loop spans 11 amino acids. The CDR3 reads CASRGYNEQFF. The CDR3 DNA reads TGTGCCAGCAGAGGTTACAATGAGCAGTTCTTC.

The chain is built from TRBV5-1 and TRBJ1-1, with D perhaps TRBD1 (5 bases). CDR1 and CDR2 (germline): SGHRS, YFSETQ. V was clipped by 4 bases and J by 0 bases, with 10 bases between them. This CDR3 contains 14 residues. The CDR3 region is CASSTGTLNTEAFF. The CDR3 region has the DNA TGCGCCAGCAGCACGGGGACGTTGAACACTGAAGCTTTCTTT.

The rearrangement links TRBV6-2 or TRBV6-3 to TRBJ2-5, with a weak D call TRBD1 (6 bases). There are 17 residues in the CDR3. CDR1 MNHEY and CDR2 SVGEGT come from the germline V gene. V was clipped by 6 bases and J by 2 bases, with 22 bases between them. The CDR3 region has the DNA TGTGCCAGCAGCCAAGAAGACTGGGGGCGCCTTCAAGAGACCCAGTACTTC. Amino acids: CASSQEDWGRLQETQYF.

This clone was seen once. This rearrangement joins TRBV5-6 to TRBJ1-1, with D tentatively TRBD1 (6 bases). The V end lost 5 bases, the J end lost 0 bases, and 20 bases lay between the germline ends. The germline V gene has CDR1 SGHDT and CDR2 YYEEEE. There are 17 residues in the CDR3. CDR3 bases: TGTGCCAGCAGTGAAACAGGGAAGGAGCCCTTGAACACTGAAGCTTTCTTT. Its protein is CASSETGKEPLNTEAFF. The full variable domain, rest sourced from reference TRBV5-6 and TRBJ1-1, is DAGVTQSPTHLIKTRGQQVTLRCSPKSGHDTVSWYQQALGQGPQFIFQYYEEEERQRGNFPDRFSGHQFPNYSSELNVNALLLGDSALYLCASSETGKEPLNTEAFFGQGTRLTVV.